This T cell receptor beta chain was identified during a study of blood T cell repertoires in COVID-19. Study details: Samples representing acute and convalescent COVID-19 were sourced from the United States, Italy and Spain.

Followed over time, Seattle patients had been enrolled while infection was active. In the source study's methods: Reference gene primers were amplified, and this amplification served to estimate nucleated cell counts. Only in-frame clones appear in the TCRdb table, and some are missing; sequencing was by immunoSEQ multiplex PCR. V and J calls and clone size are copied from that table; D and trimming were computed from the DNA. The sample has about 250,000 clones; approximately 90% are singletons. Sequencing was done on a sample of peripheral blood. The clonotype comes from a woman in her 30s with COVID-19, enrolled during active disease.

Written as DNA, the CDR3 is TGTGCCAGCAGCCACAGGACAGGGGCCACTGAAGCTTTCTTT. Amino acid sequence: CASSHRTGATEAFF. The chain couples TRBV3-1 (or the pseudogene TRBV3-2) to TRBJ1-1; the match to TRBD1 covers 9 bases. There are 14 residues in the CDR3. Looked up from germline, CDR1 is LGHDT and CDR2 is YNNKEL (reference sequence). The J segment lost 4 bases and the V segment lost 3 bases, leaving 3 bases of the junction unmatched.